This T cell receptor (beta chain) was recovered during a study of vaccination effects on CD4 cells after COVID-19 (dated 2022 in TCRdb). A note on the overall study: Post-vaccine samples across the study were collected a median of 72 days after the second dose, with a range of 14 to 241. SARS-CoV-2 spike-specific CD4+ TCR repertoires were compared before and after mRNA vaccination in COVID-19 convalescent patients and in infection-naive vaccine recipients. A total of some eleven COVID-19 convalescent patients and 4 SARS-CoV-2-naive healthy vaccine recipients were included in the full study. In the study, cultures from other donors were sequenced using the Oncomine TCR Beta short-read assay on an Illumina iSeq 100. What the research found in general, with its limitations: Marked clonal contraction was observed in both infection-induced and vaccine-induced clones at late post-vaccination timepoints, consistent with waning T cell responses. The study was limited by a small number of convalescent patients, and early post-infection timepoints were lacking. Among healthy vaccine recipients, nearly all vaccine-induced clones were SARS-CoV-2 mono-reactive, and only 1 of 255 was cross-reactive with common cold coronaviruses.

From the cysteine through the phenylalanine, the CDR3 covers 18 amino acids. Of all the DNA, just the CDR3 is kept, 54 bases in frame from base 1. V is reduced by 0 bases and J by 1 base, leaving a spacing of 17 bases between them. According to the germline V gene, CDR1 reads LGHNA and CDR2 reads YNFKEQ. Worth noting for this clone: The specificity of this receptor is unknown. There are no base qualities to consult, and no much larger clone falls within one base.

The ViraFEST assay stimulated PBMC with viral peptide pools and then used TCR sequencing to identify antigen-specific CD4+ T cell clonotypes by expansion. After 10 to 11 days of culture, CD4+ T cells were isolated with the EasySep CD4+ T cell isolation kit. Participants received two doses of either the BNT162b2 or the mRNA-1273 mRNA SARS-CoV-2 vaccine. None of the healthy vaccine recipients had a prior SARS-CoV-2 infection, which was confirmed by nucleocapsid antibody tests that came back negative both before and after vaccination. Each well held 1.5 million to 2.5 million PBMC cultured in IMDM containing approximately 5% human AB serum, about 10 IU/ml IL-2 and gentamicin, along with about 9.3 ug/ml peptides. Half of the culture medium was replaced with fresh IL-2-containing medium on days 3 and 7. Unless otherwise noted, each peptide stimulation condition was cultured in triplicate wells. Using Ficoll-Paque Plus gradient centrifugation, PBMC were separated from whole blood and then either used fresh or cryopreserved at -140C. The overlapping peptide pools covered the spike proteins of SARS-CoV-2 as well as those of the common cold coronaviruses HCoV-NL63, HCoV-OC43 and HCoV-229E. The QIAamp micro DNA kit was used to extract genomic DNA from the cultured CD4+ T cells.

To prepare the library, the immunoSEQ multiplex PCR assay was applied. DNA from the CD4+ T cells that had been cultured and isolated underwent TCR beta CDR3 sequencing. For the original study's pipeline: The analysis removed non-productive TCR sequences, trimmed reads to the CDR3 region, and retained only CDR3s that were 7 or more amino acids long. Antigen-specific clonotypes were identified with the MANAFEST web app by comparing expansion in peptide wells against reference cultures. For clones to be considered positive, expansion at FDR<0.05 versus reference and all other wells, an odds ratio above 5, and a frequency above 0.1% in two replicate wells were required. Clonotypes significantly expanded in SARS-CoV-2 spike wells and in at least one common cold coronavirus spike condition were defined as cross-reactive. CDR3 similarity was assessed by Levenshtein distance using the stringdist R package, and unrooted trees were constructed with ape in R 3.6.1. The clones in this table, taken by TCRdb from immuneACCESS, are in-frame only. Not every clone is retained; where verified, under half of the shortfall comes from an unresolved V gene, and the cause of the rest is unknown. The V and J calls and clone size were taken over from that table, and D and trimming were inferred from the DNA. Present in this sample are about 38,000 clones, around 80% of which were seen just once. The ten biggest clones cover roughly 2% of the sample.

The sequencing here drew on CD4+ T cells from PBMCs cultured with HCoV-NL63 spike peptides, taken after COVID-19 vaccination. What the cell subset or site label conveys for this sample: HCoV-NL63 spike overlapping peptide pool stimulation. The chain is made from TRBV4-2 and TRBJ2-3; TRBD2 is a weak D gene call, 7 bases matching. The TCR sequence derives from a human donor who received a COVID-19 vaccine. Some clones in this sample may be carry-over from other donors' samples. The CDR3 in this case is CASSQEIRGAVRTDTQYF. The DNA sequence follows: TGTGCCAGCAGCCAAGAAATACGGGGGGCTGTACGCACAGATACGCAGTATTTT.